This T cell receptor beta chain was observed in a study of T cells in Graves' hyperthyroidism and ophthalmopathy. Study-wide points: Most thyroid clonotypes with frequency above 0.001 were detected in blood. In validation, the model predicted ophthalmopathy. These predictions came a median about 6.8 months before onset.

Amplification targeted TCR beta CDR3 regions from RNA transcripts. In the first-round RT-PCR of the TCR CDR3, the HTBI primer set was used. MiXCR, run by TCRdb on the multiplex PCR reads, gives a single entry per CDR3 protein. The repertoire holds over 400,000 distinct CDR3 sequences, with approximately 15% as singletons. This CDR3 has 11 residues. Germline CDR1 is SNHLY and CDR2 is FYNNEI. V lost 11 bases and J 10 bases, leaving 17 bases between the germline ends. This clonotype was recorded many times. Its antigen is as yet unknown. The sequence derives from a man aged 18 to 29 with Graves' ophthalmopathy. The gene calls are TRBV2 and TRBJ1-2; D remains ambiguous. The sample was blood. In nucleotides, the CDR3 is TGTGCCTGGGTTCTTGGGCCAAACTACACCTTC. Translation gives CAWVLGPNYTF.